This T cell receptor (beta chain) was documented in a study of shared clonotypes between healthy human individuals. Study-wide results and caveats: Compared with memory subsets, naive subsets generally had larger estimated richness.

Trimming removed 0 bases from V and 4 bases from J, with 2 bases in between. Germline V gene sequence: CDR1 ENHRY, CDR2 SYGVKD. This CDR3 has 12 residues. Only in-frame clones appear in the TCRdb table, and some are missing; sequencing was by immunoSEQ multiplex PCR. The table lists over 1.4 million clones, roughly 96% of them singletons. A note on this clone: Its cognate antigen is unknown. Other DNA variants within this sample encode the same CDR3.

The rearrangement uses TRBV10-3 and TRBJ2-3; no definite D call. Sequencing was performed on naive CD4+ T cells sorted from blood. Subset reported: CD45RA+ positively selected. This TCR was recovered from a man aged 25-45 years in good health. The CDR3 spells CAISESADTQYF. DNA for the CDR3: TGTGCCATCAGTGAGTCTGCAGATACGCAGTATTTT.